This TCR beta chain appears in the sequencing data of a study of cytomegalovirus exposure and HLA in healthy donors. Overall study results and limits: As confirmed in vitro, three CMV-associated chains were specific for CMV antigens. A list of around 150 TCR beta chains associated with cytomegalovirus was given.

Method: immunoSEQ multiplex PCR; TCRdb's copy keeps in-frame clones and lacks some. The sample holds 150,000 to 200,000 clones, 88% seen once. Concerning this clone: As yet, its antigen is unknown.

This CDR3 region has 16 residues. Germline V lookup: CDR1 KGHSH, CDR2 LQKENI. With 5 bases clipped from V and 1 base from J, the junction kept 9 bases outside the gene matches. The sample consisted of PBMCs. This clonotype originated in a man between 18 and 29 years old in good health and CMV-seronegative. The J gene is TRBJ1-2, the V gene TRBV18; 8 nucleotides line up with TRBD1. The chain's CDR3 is CASSSQRTGNNYGYTF. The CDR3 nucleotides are TGTGCCAGCTCATCTCAAAGGACAGGGAATAACTATGGCTACACCTTC.